The entry below gives a single T cell receptor beta chain sequence along with its context. This entry comes from a study of early stage breast cancer tumors. Sequenced by immunoSEQ multiplex PCR; TCRdb stores in-frame clones only, minus some. The repertoire holds 45,000 to 60,000 clones, with about 90% as singletons. This CDR3 region has 14 residues. Germline CDR1 is SGHTA and CDR2 is FQGNSA. Trimming took 4 bases from V and 3 from J; bases not matched to a gene: 4. Sample: blood. The sequence came from a person aged 70 to 85 with breast cancer. The chain is built from TRBV7-2 and TRBJ2-7, with 9 positions matching TRBD1. The CDR3 spells CASSSGQGGYEQYF. The CDR3 DNA is TGTGCCAGCAGCTCGGGACAGGGTGGCTACGAGCAGTACTTC.